The 32 T cell receptor beta chains below all came from one sample that was sequenced in a study of CXCR3-negative and CXCR3-positive naive CD8 T cells. Findings and limits, study-wide: Hydrophobicity of TRB CDR3s was greater in CXCR3-positive naive cells than in CXCR3-negative naive cells.

Antigen specificity for these receptors is unknown. The authors made the TRB cDNA libraries by 5' RACE using UMI labels. TCRdb reprocessed the 5' RACE reads and stores each CDR3 protein as one record, lacking DNA. The sample table includes around 80,000 distinct CDR3 sequences. Sequenced input: naive CXCR3+ CD8+ T cells from blood. The subset here: CD45RO-CCR7+CD27+CD95- naive CD8+ T cells expressing CXCR3 (TNR3+). The receptors derive from a human donor in good health. Some clones in this sample may be carry-over from other donors' samples.

The rearrangement uses TRBV20-1 and TRBJ2-2; with no DNA, the TCRdb D assignment of TRBD2 cannot be verified. This CDR3 region has 17 residues. In germline, CDR1 is DFQATT, CDR2 SNEGSKA (reference sequence). CDR3 residues: CSARADGLAGLTGELFF.

The chain uses TRBV7-6 and TRBJ2-7; TCRdb gives TRBD1 as the D gene, but with no DNA this cannot be confirmed. Germline CDR1 and CDR2: SGHVS and FNYEAQ. CDR3 length equals 14 residues. CDR3 sequence reads: CASSPRTERYEQYF. The full variable domain, with the rest looked up from reference TRBV7-6 and TRBJ2-7, is GAGVSQSPRYKVTKRGQDVALRCDPISGHVSLYWYRQALGQGPEFLTYFNYEAQQDKSGLPNDRFSAERPEGSISTLTIQRTEQRDSAMYRCASSPRTERYEQYFGPGTRLTVT.

This chain connects TRBV5-6 to TRBJ2-2. This CDR3 spans 14 amino acids. Germline CDR1 is SGHDT and CDR2 is YYEEEE. CDR3: CASSPRVGTGELFF.

The rearrangement joins TRBV27 to TRBJ2-3; TCRdb's assignment of TRBD2 cannot be checked, as there is no DNA. Germline V lookup: CDR1 MNHEY, CDR2 SMNVEV (reference sequence). The CDR3 length is 16 residues. The CDR3 here is CASSYLAGGLTDTQYF.

V usage is TRBV12-3 or TRBV12-4 and J usage is TRBJ2-1; the TRBD1 assignment by TCRdb is unverifiable without DNA. The CDR3 length is 15 residues. This CDR3 reads CASSFRGASYNEQFF.

The rearrangement joins TRBV19 to TRBJ1-1. Germline loops: CDR1 LNHDA, CDR2 SQIVND (reference sequence). This CDR3 spans 13 amino acids. The CDR3 here is CASSFFMNTEAFF.

The genes are TRBV6-6 and TRBJ2-1; without DNA, the TCRdb call of TRBD2 cannot be checked. The CDR3 consists of 18 residues. The germline gives CDR1 MNHNY, CDR2 SVGAGI (reference sequence). The CDR3 loop is CASSYSVSSGKTGDEQFF.

This chain links TRBV7-2 with TRBJ1-4; TCRdb's assignment of TRBD1 cannot be checked, as there is no DNA. Looked up from germline, CDR1 is SGHTA and CDR2 is FQGNSA. This CDR3 region has 14 residues. The CDR3 sequence: CASSSTGMGEKLFF.

The chain links TRBV15 to TRBJ2-7. Germline V gives CDR1 LNHNV, CDR2 YYDKDF (reference sequence). There are 14 residues in the CDR3. The CDR3 is CATSRDVEVIEQYF. Complete variable domain (other parts from reference TRBV15 and TRBJ2-7): DAMVIQNPRYQVTQFGKPVTLSCSQTLNHNVMYWYQQKSSQAPKLLFHYYDKDFNNEADTPDNFQSRRPNTSFCFLDIRSPGLGDTAMYLCATSRDVEVIEQYFGPGTRLTVT.

This chain connects TRBV27 to TRBJ2-3; TCRdb lists TRBD2, though no DNA is available to test this call. The V gene's germline CDR1 is MNHEY and CDR2 SMNVEV (reference sequence). The CDR3 is 16 amino acids. The CDR3 reads CASSLQGAPGPDTQYF.

The chain recombines TRBV28 with TRBJ2-5; TCRdb designates TRBD1, a call that cannot be tested without DNA. The CDR3 is 14 residues long. Germline V gene sequence: CDR1 MDHEN, CDR2 SYDVKM. The chain's CDR3 is CASSFPGIRETQYF.

The V call is TRBV4-1, the J call TRBJ1-2; TCRdb lists TRBD1, though no DNA is available to test this call. Germline V gene sequence: CDR1 MGHRA, CDR2 YSYEKL. The CDR3 runs to 16 residues. Here the CDR3 reads CASSQDPATENYGCTF.

V and J are TRBV6-5 and TRBJ1-1. Germline V CDR1 and CDR2: MNHEY, SVGAGI. The CDR3 spans 13 residues. CDR3 amino acids: CASSYGPNTEAFF.

V and J are TRBV4-2 and TRBJ2-7; TCRdb picks TRBD1, but there is no DNA to check that call. The CDR3 loop spans 17 amino acids. Germline lookup yields CDR1 LGHNA and CDR2 YNFKEQ. The CDR3: CASSQEFTGDLYLEQYF.

The chain recombines TRBV7-9 with TRBJ2-7; no DNA is available, so the TRBD2 call from TCRdb remains unchecked. This CDR3 has 12 residues. Germline assignment: CDR1 SEHNR and CDR2 FQNEAQ (reference sequence). The CDR3 spells CASSWAQDEQYF.

The V call is TRBV15, the J call TRBJ2-3. Germline assignment: CDR1 LNHNV and CDR2 YYDKDF (reference sequence). The CDR3 length is 16 residues. This chain's CDR3 is CATSRDKGSGIDTQYF. Using reference TRBV15 and TRBJ2-3 for the parts outside the CDR3, the full variable domain is DAMVIQNPRYQVTQFGKPVTLSCSQTLNHNVMYWYQQKSSQAPKLLFHYYDKDFNNEADTPDNFQSRRPNTSFCFLDIRSPGLGDTAMYLCATSRDKGSGIDTQYFGPGTRLTVL.

V usage is TRBV7-9 and J usage is TRBJ2-5; TCRdb gives TRBD1 as the D gene, but with no DNA this cannot be confirmed. Germline loops: CDR1 SEHNR, CDR2 FQNEAQ (reference sequence). CDR3 length: 13 residues. The CDR3 protein is CASTWTAEETQYF. The variable domain in full, completed from reference TRBV7-9 and TRBJ2-5, reads DTGVSQNPRHKITKRGQNVTFRCDPISEHNRLYWYRQTLGQGPEFLTYFQNEAQLEKSRLLSDRFSAERPKGSFSTLEIQRTEQGDSAMYLCASTWTAEETQYFGPGTRLLVL.

This sequence joins TRBV29-1 and TRBJ2-2; TCRdb names TRBD2, which stays unverified in the absence of DNA. The CDR3 runs to 16 residues. Germline CDR1 and CDR2: SQVTM and ANQGSEA. This chain's CDR3 is CSVEVGIAPNTGELFF.

The chain is built from TRBV7-8 and TRBJ2-7; TCRdb indicates TRBD1, and absent DNA this call remains unverified. CDR1 and CDR2 (germline): SGHVS, FQNEAQ. This CDR3 has 14 amino acids. This CDR3 reads CASSPTGAGYEQYF.

The V call is TRBV29-1, the J call TRBJ1-1. The CDR3 spans 13 residues. From germline, CDR1 is SQVTM and CDR2 ANQGSEA. This chain's CDR3 is CSSGGGQNTEAFF.

The chain uses TRBV29-1 and TRBJ1-2; TCRdb designates TRBD1, a call that cannot be tested without DNA. Germline V gene lookup returns CDR1 SQVTM and CDR2 ANQGSEA. The CDR3 consists of 14 residues. The CDR3 is CSVEEGQANYGYTF.

This rearrangement joins TRBV28 to TRBJ2-1; lacking DNA, the TRBD1 call made by TCRdb goes unchecked. The CDR3 runs 12 residues. In germline, CDR1 is MDHEN, CDR2 SYDVKM. The CDR3 region is CASTLGGNAQFF.

The chain employs TRBV4-1 and TRBJ2-7; the TCRdb D gene call, TRBD1, has no DNA to confirm it. This CDR3 is 13 amino acids long. Germline lookup yields CDR1 MGHRA and CDR2 YSYEKL. The CDR3 sequence: CASSHRQGSEQYF.

The chain's CDR3 is CASSPSNGGLDTQYF. V and J are TRBV6-2 or TRBV6-3 and TRBJ2-3; TCRdb outputs TRBD2, but without DNA this stays unchecked. The CDR3 loop spans 15 amino acids. The V gene's germline CDR1 is MNHEY and CDR2 SVGEGT.

This chain uses TRBV12-3 or TRBV12-4 with TRBJ1-2; absent DNA, TCRdb's TRBD1 call cannot be checked. The CDR3 is made up of 18 amino acids. This chain's CDR3 is CASSFIPLPGQGSDGYTF.

V usage is TRBV14 and J usage is TRBJ1-5; the D gene TCRdb calls, TRBD1, cannot be checked with no DNA. This CDR3 has 13 amino acids. Germline values: CDR1 SGHDN, CDR2 FVKESK. CDR3 amino acids: CASSWDNNQPQHF.

The chain joins TRBV2 to TRBJ2-2. Germline CDR1 is SNHLY and CDR2 is FYNNEI. There are 11 residues in the CDR3. The CDR3 loop reads CASTGTGELFF.

This chain uses TRBV12-3 or TRBV12-4 with TRBJ2-7; lacking DNA, the TRBD1 call made by TCRdb goes unchecked. The CDR3 totals 13 residues. CDR3 sequence reads: CASSLGGNYEQYF.

J is TRBJ2-2 and V is TRBV7-2. The CDR3 runs 15 residues. Germline V gene lookup returns CDR1 SGHTA and CDR2 FQGNSA. Here the CDR3 reads CASSLSDLNTGELFF.

The rearrangement uses TRBV12-3 or TRBV12-4 and TRBJ2-7; with no DNA, the TCRdb D assignment of TRBD2 cannot be verified. This CDR3 is built from 14 residues. CDR3 region: CASSLLGENYEQYF.

This sequence joins TRBV6-5 and TRBJ1-1; the TRBD1 assignment by TCRdb is unverifiable without DNA. The CDR3 spans 13 residues. The germline V gene encodes CDR1 MNHEY and CDR2 SVGAGI. CDR3 sequence: CASSFPGTGEAFF.

The chain links TRBV6-2 or TRBV6-3 to TRBJ2-7; TCRdb reports TRBD1, a call that lacks DNA to check it against. The CDR3 totals 12 residues. Germline V gene lookup returns CDR1 MNHEY and CDR2 SVGEGT. The CDR3 here is CASSYTGVEQYF.